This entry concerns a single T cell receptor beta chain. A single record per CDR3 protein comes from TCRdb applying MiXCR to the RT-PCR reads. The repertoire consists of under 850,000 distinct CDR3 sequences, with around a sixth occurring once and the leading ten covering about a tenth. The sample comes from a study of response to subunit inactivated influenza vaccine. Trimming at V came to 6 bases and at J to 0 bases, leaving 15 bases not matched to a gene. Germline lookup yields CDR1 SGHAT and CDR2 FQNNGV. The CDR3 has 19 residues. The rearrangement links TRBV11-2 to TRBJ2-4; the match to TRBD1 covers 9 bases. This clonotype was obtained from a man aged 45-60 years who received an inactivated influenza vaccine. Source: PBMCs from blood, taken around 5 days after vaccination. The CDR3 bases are TGTGCCAGCAGTCAATATACCGGGACAGGGCATCTAGCCAAAAACATTCAGTACTTC. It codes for CASSQYTGTGHLAKNIQYF.